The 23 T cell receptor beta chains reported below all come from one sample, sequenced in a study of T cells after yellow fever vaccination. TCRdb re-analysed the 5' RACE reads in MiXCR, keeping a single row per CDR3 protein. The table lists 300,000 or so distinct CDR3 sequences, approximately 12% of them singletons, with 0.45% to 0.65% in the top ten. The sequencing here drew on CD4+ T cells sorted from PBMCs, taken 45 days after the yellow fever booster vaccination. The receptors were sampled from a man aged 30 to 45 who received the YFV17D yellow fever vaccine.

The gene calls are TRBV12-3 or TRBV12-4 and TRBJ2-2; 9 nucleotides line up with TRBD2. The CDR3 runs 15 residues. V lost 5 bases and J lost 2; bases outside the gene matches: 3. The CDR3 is CASSRLAENTGELFF. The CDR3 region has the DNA TGTGCCAGCAGTAGACTAGCGGAAAACACCGGGGAGCTGTTTTTT.

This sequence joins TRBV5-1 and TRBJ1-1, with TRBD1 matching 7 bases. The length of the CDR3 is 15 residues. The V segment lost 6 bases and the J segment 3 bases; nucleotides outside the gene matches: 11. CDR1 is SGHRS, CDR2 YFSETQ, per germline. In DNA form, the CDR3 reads TGCGCCAGCACCGACCGGACAGGACGGGACACTGAAGCTTTCTTT. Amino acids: CASTDRTGRDTEAFF. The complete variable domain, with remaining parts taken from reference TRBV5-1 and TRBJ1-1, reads KAGVTQTPRYLIKTRGQQVTLSCSPISGHRSVSWYQQTPGQGLQFLFEYFSETQRNKGNFPGRFSGRQFSNSRSEMNVSTLELGDSALYLCASTDRTGRDTEAFFGQGTRLTVV.

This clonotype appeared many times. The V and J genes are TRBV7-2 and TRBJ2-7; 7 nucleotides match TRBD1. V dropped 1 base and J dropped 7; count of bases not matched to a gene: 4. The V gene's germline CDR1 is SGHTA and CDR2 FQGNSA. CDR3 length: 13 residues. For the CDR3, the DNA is TGTGCCAGCAGCTTAGGGACAGGTCTTGAGCAGTACTTC. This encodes CASSLGTGLEQYF.

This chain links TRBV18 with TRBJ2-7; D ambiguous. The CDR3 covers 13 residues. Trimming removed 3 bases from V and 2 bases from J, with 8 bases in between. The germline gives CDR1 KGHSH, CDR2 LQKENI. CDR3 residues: CASSPPSAYEQYF. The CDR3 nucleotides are TGTGCCAGCTCACCCCCCAGCGCCTACGAGCAGTACTTC.

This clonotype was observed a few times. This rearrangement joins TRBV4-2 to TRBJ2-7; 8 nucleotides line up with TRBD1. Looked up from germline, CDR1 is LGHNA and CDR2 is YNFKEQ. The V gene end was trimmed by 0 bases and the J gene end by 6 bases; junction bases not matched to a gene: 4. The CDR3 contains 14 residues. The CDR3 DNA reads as TGTGCCAGCAGCCAAGACAGGGGGCGAAGCGAGCAGTACTTC. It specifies CASSQDRGRSEQYF.

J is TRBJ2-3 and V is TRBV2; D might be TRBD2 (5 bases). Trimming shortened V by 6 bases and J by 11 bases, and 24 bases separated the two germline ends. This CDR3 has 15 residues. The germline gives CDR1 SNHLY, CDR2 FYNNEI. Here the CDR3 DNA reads TGTGCCAGCAGCGCCTTCTCGGGTGGGGAGATAAGGCAGTATTTT. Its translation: CASSAFSGGEIRQYF. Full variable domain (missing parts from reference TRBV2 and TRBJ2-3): EPEVTQTPSHQVTQMGQEVILRCVPISNHLYFYWYRQILGQKVEFLVSFYNNEISEKSEIFDDQFSVERPDGSNFTLKIRSTKLEDSAMYFCASSAFSGGEIRQYFGPGTRLTVL.

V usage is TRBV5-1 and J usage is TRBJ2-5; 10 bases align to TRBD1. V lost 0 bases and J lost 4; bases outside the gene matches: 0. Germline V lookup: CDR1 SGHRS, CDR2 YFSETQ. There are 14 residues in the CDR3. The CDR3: CASSLGTGGETQYF. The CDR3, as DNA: TGCGCCAGCAGCTTGGGGACAGGGGGAGAGACCCAGTACTTC. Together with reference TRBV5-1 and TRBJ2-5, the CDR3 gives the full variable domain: KAGVTQTPRYLIKTRGQQVTLSCSPISGHRSVSWYQQTPGQGLQFLFEYFSETQRNKGNFPGRFSGRQFSNSRSEMNVSTLELGDSALYLCASSLGTGGETQYFGPGTRLLVL.

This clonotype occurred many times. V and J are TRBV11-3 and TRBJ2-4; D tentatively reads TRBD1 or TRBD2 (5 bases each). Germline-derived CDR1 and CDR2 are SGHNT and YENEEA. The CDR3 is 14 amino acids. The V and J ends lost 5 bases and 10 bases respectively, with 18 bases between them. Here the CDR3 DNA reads TGTGCCAGCAGCCTCGGACGCGGCGAGGGGATTCAGTACTTC. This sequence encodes CASSLGRGEGIQYF. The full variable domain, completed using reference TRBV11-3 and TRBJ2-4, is EAGVVQSPRYKIIEKKQPVAFWCNPISGHNTLYWYLQNLGQGPELLIRYENEEAVDDSQLPKDRFSAERLKGVDSTLKIQPAELGDSAVYLCASSLGRGEGIQYFGAGTRLSVL.

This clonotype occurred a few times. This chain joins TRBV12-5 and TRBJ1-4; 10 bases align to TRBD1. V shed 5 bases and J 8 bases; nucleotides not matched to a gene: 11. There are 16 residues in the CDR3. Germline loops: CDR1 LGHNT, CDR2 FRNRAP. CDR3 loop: CASGPPHGQGEEKLFF. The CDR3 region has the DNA TGTGCTAGTGGTCCCCCTCATGGACAGGGGGAGGAAAAACTGTTTTTT.

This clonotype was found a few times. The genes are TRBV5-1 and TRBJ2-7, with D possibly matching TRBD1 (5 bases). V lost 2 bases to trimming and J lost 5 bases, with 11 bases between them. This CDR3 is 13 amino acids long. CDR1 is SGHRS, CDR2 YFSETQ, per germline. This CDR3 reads CASSLATGDEQYF. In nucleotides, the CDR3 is TGCGCCAGCAGCTTAGCTACAGGAGACGAGCAGTACTTC.

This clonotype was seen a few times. The CDR3 bases are TGTGCCAGCAGTTTAAAGGGGCGGGATTCACCCCTCCACTTT. This sequence encodes CASSLKGRDSPLHF. The chain links TRBV27 to TRBJ1-6, with a possible D match to TRBD1 (5 bases). CDR1 and CDR2 (germline): MNHEY, SMNVEV (reference sequence). CDR3 size: 14 residues. Between the trimmed V and J ends, which lost 2 bases and 8 bases, there was a span of 10 bases.

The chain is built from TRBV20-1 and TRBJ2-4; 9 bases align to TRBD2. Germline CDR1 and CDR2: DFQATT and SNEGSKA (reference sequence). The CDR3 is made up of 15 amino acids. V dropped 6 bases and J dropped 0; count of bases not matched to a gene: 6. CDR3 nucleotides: TGCAGTGCCCACGGGACTAGCCTAGCCAAAAACATTCAGTACTTC. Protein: CSAHGTSLAKNIQYF.

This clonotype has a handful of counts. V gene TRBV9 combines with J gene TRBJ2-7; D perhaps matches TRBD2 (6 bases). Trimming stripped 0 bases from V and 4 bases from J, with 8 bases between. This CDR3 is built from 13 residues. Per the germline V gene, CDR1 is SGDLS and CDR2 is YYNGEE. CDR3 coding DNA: TGTGCCAGCAGCGTAGTGGGGAGGTACGAGCAGTACTTC. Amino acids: CASSVVGRYEQYF.

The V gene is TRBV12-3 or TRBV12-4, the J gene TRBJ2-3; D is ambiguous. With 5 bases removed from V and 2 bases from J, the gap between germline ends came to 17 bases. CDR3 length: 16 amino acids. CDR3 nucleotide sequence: TGTGCCAGCAGTGCTGGATCCATGGGGTACACAGATACGCAGTATTTT. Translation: CASSAGSMGYTDTQYF.

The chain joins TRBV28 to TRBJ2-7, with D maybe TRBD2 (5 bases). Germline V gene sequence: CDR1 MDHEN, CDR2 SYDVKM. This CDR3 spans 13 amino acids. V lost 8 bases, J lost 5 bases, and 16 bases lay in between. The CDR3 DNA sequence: TGTGCCAGCTCCCGGCGGGCACTCGACGAGCAGTACTTC. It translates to CASSRRALDEQYF.

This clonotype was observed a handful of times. Here the CDR3 reads CASSSLQGGEQYF. The CDR3, as DNA: TGTGCCAGCAGCTCCCTTCAAGGGGGCGAGCAGTACTTC. This rearrangement joins TRBV7-2 to TRBJ2-7, with D perhaps TRBD1 (6 bases). CDR1 is SGHTA, CDR2 FQGNSA, per germline. Trimming shortened V by 4 bases and J by 6 bases, and 13 bases separated the two germline ends. The CDR3 is 13 residues long.

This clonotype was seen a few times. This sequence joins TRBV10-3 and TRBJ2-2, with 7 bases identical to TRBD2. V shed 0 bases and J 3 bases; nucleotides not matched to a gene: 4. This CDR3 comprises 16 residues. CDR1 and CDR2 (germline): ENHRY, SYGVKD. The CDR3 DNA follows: TGTGCCATCAGTGAGTCCGCGGGGAGGGACACCGGGGAGCTGTTTTTT. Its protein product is CAISESAGRDTGELFF.

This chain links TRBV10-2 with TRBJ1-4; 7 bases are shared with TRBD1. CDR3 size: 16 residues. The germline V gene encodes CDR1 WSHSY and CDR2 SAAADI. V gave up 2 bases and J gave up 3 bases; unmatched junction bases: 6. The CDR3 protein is CASSEPGTAANEKLFF. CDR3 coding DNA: TGCGCCAGCAGTGAGCCCGGGACAGCAGCTAATGAAAAACTGTTTTTT.

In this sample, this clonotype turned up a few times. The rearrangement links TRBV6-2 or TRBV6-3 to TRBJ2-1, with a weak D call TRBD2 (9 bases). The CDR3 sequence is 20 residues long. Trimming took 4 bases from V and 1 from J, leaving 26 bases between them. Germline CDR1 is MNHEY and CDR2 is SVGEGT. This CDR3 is CASSSPGGGRARMSYNEQFF. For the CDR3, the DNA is TGTGCCAGCAGTTCCCCAGGGGGCGGGAGGGCCAGAATGTCCTACAATGAGCAGTTCTTC.

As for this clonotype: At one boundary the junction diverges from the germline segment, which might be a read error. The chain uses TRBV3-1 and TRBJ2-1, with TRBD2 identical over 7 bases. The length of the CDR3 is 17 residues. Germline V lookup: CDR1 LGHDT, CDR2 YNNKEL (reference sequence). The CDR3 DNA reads TGTGCCTGCAGCCTCCTCTCCGGGAGGTCGATGTACAATGAGCAGTTCTTC. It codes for CACSLLSGRSMYNEQFF.

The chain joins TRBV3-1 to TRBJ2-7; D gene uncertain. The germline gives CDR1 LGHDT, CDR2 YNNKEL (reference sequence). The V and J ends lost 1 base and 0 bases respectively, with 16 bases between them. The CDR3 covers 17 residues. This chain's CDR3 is CASSQGGEGPRSYEQYF. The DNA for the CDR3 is TGTGCCAGCAGCCAAGGAGGTGAAGGGCCTCGCTCCTACGAGCAGTACTTC.

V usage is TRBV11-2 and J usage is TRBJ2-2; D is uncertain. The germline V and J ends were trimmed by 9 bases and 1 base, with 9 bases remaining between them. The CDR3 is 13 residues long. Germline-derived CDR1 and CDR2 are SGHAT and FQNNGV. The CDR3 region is CASKLQNTGELFF. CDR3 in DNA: TGTGCCAGTAAACTTCAGAACACCGGGGAGCTGTTTTTT.

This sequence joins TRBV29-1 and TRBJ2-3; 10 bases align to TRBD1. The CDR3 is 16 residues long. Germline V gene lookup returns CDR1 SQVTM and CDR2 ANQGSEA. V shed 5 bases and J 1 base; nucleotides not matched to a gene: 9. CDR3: CSVTGQGIVGTDTQYF. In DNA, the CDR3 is TGCAGCGTTACGGGACAGGGGATCGTTGGCACAGATACGCAGTATTTT.